The 15 T cell receptor beta chains below come from one sample, sequenced in a study of identical twins. MiXCR was run by TCRdb on the 5' RACE reads, yielding one entry per CDR3 protein. The top ten hold about 1.5% of the sample, which has 550,000 to 800,000 distinct CDR3 sequences, less than 9% seen once. The same sample was also used in a study of yellow fever vaccine responses in identical twins.

The specimen was PBMCs. The receptors come from a woman aged 18-29 years in good health.

Concerning this clonotype: One junction end does not reproduce the germline sequence, and a read error may be involved. The genes are TRBV12-3 or TRBV12-4 and TRBJ2-1, with 13 bases matching TRBD2. The CDR3 consists of 16 residues. DNA of the CDR3: TGTGTCAGCAGTCCCTTCTTGGGACTAGCGGGAAATGAGCAGTTCTTC. Translation: CVSSPFLGLAGNEQFF.

The chain joins TRBV12-3 or TRBV12-4 to TRBJ2-4; a weak D match, TRBD2 (5 bases). The germline V and J ends were trimmed by 4 bases and 0 bases, with 13 bases remaining between them. The CDR3 sequence is 16 residues long. The CDR3 loop reads CASSSDPGLAKNIQYF. CDR3 coding DNA: TGTGCCAGCAGTTCGGACCCGGGATTAGCCAAAAACATTCAGTACTTC.

The chain carries TRBV28 and TRBJ2-7; 8 bases are a match to TRBD1. CDR3 length: 15 amino acids. From germline, CDR1 is MDHEN and CDR2 SYDVKM. The J segment lost 1 base and the V segment lost 4 bases, leaving 6 bases of the junction unmatched. This CDR3 is CASSSPDRDSYEQYV. The CDR3 coding sequence is TGTGCCAGCAGTTCTCCGGACAGGGATTCCTACGAGCAGTACGTC.

This clonotype appeared a few times. This chain links TRBV5-1 with TRBJ2-1; TRBD2 matches 8 bases. V trimming: 7 bases; J trimming: 5 bases; junction bases outside the gene matches: 11. CDR1 is SGHRS and CDR2 is YFSETQ in the germline V gene. The CDR3 has 15 residues. The CDR3 protein is CASYISGRKDNEQFF. Written as DNA, the CDR3 is TGCGCCAGCTATATAAGCGGGAGAAAGGACAATGAGCAGTTCTTC.

This clonotype appeared many times. The CDR3 DNA reads TGTGCCAGCAGTGCGGAGGTTTCCTACGAGCAGTACTTC. Protein: CASSAEVSYEQYF. The rearrangement links TRBV2 to TRBJ2-7; a possible D gene is TRBD2 (5 bases). The CDR3 loop spans 13 amino acids. V was clipped by 4 bases and J by 1 base, with 8 bases between them. Germline lookup yields CDR1 SNHLY and CDR2 FYNNEI.

This clonotype was seen repeatedly, ten times or more. This chain joins TRBV3-1 and TRBJ2-1; 8 bases line up with TRBD1. V trimming: 6 bases; J trimming: 7 bases; junction bases outside the gene matches: 5. CDR1 and CDR2 from the germline V gene are LGHDT and YNNKEL (reference sequence). The CDR3 extends over 13 amino acids. DNA for the CDR3: TGTGCCAGCAGTCACCAGGGGGCTAATGAGCAGTTCTTC. Translation: CASSHQGANEQFF.

In its sample, this clonotype was seen a few times. V is TRBV20-1 and J is TRBJ1-6, with D perhaps matching TRBD1 (5 bases). V lost 4 bases and J 9 bases, leaving 16 bases between the germline ends. CDR3 length: 14 amino acids. The germline V gene has CDR1 DFQATT and CDR2 SNEGSKA (reference sequence). CDR3 region: CSAIGGRAGSPLHF. The CDR3 nucleotides are TGCAGTGCTATTGGGGGACGGGCTGGTTCACCCCTCCACTTT.

This sequence joins TRBV3-1 and TRBJ2-7, with 10 positions matching TRBD2. Germline lookup yields CDR1 LGHDT and CDR2 YNNKEL (reference sequence). The length of the CDR3 is 17 residues. Trimming cost V 4 bases and J 2 bases; bases outside gene matches: 11. This CDR3 reads CASSPTPSSGSPYEQYF. For the CDR3, the DNA is TGTGCCAGCAGCCCCACTCCATCTAGCGGGAGCCCCTACGAGCAGTACTTC.

This clonotype was recorded at least ten times. The CDR3 sequence is CASSLKGGQDTDTQYF. The CDR3, as DNA: TGTGCCAGCAGTTTAAAAGGGGGACAAGACACAGATACGCAGTATTTT. The chain recombines TRBV12-3 or TRBV12-4 with TRBJ2-3, with D tentatively TRBD1 (6 bases). The CDR3 consists of 16 residues. The V and J ends lost 2 bases and 2 bases respectively, with 14 bases between them.

This clonotype was picked up many times. The CDR3 spells CASSQDKGAGANVLTF. The CDR3 DNA follows: TGTGCCAGCAGCCAAGATAAGGGAGCTGGGGCCAACGTCCTGACTTTC. The rearrangement joins TRBV3-1 to TRBJ2-6; tentative D call: TRBD2 (5 bases). The CDR3 is 16 residues long. Trimming shortened V by 0 bases and J by 2 bases, and 8 bases separated the two germline ends. From germline, CDR1 is LGHDT and CDR2 YNNKEL (reference sequence). The complete variable domain, with remaining parts taken from reference TRBV3-1 and TRBJ2-6, reads DTAVSQTPKYLVTQMGNDKSIKCEQNLGHDTMYWYKQDSKKFLKIMFSYNNKELIINETVPNRFSPKSPDKAHLNLHINSLELGDSAVYFCASSQDKGAGANVLTFGAGSRLTVL.

V gene TRBV4-1 combines with J gene TRBJ2-2; 12 bases match TRBD1. CDR3 size: 17 residues. Per the germline V gene, CDR1 is MGHRA and CDR2 is YSYEKL. The trim removed 0 bases at V and 5 bases at J, leaving 4 bases unmatched. The CDR3 loop reads CASSQDGTGGLTGELFF. CDR3 bases: TGCGCCAGCAGCCAAGATGGGACAGGGGGCCTTACCGGGGAGCTGTTTTTT.

This clonotype was seen at least ten times. The CDR3 sequence: CSATTAGWRNQPQHF. CDR3 nucleotide sequence: TGCAGTGCTACCACCGCGGGTTGGCGCAATCAGCCCCAGCATTTT. The chain has TRBV20-1 and TRBJ1-5, with D uncertain. V lost 4 bases to trimming and J lost 2 bases, with 15 bases between them. Germline CDR1 is DFQATT and CDR2 is SNEGSKA (reference sequence). This CDR3 is built from 15 residues.

This chain links TRBV12-3 or TRBV12-4 with TRBJ2-1; 10 nucleotides agree with TRBD1. V trimming: 7 bases; J trimming: 8 bases; junction bases outside the gene matches: 5. The CDR3 totals 13 residues. CDR3 protein: CASTTGTGDEQFF. For the CDR3, the DNA is TGTGCCAGCACCACCGGGACAGGGGATGAGCAGTTCTTC.

The J gene is TRBJ2-5, the V gene TRBV20-1, with D hard to call. The V end was cut by 6 bases, the J end by 5 bases, with 16 bases between. CDR1 DFQATT and CDR2 SNEGSKA come from the germline V gene (reference sequence). CDR3 size: 13 residues. In nucleotides, the CDR3 is TGCAGTGCCCACGATTCGGGCTCCGAGACCCAGTACTTC. Translated: CSAHDSGSETQYF.

This clonotype occurred many times. The chain employs TRBV27 and TRBJ2-3; 7 bases fit TRBD1. The CDR3 spans 16 residues. Germline CDR1 and CDR2: MNHEY and SMNVEV (reference sequence). The V gene end was trimmed by 5 bases and the J gene end by 0 bases; junction bases not matched to a gene: 8. CDR3 bases: TGTGCCAGCAGTCAAAGGGACAGCCATAGCACAGATACGCAGTATTTT. It encodes CASSQRDSHSTDTQYF.